This passage covers 30 T cell receptor beta chains from one sample sequenced in a study of T-cell memory formation after mild COVID-19. TCRdb fed the 5' RACE reads into MiXCR, producing one record per CDR3 protein. The sample comprises about 410,000 distinct CDR3 sequences, about 25% of which are singletons, and 13% rests with the top ten. The sample comprised PBMCs or a T cell subset sorted from them (not recorded which). The receptors derive from an adult woman who had mild COVID-19 (a few samples of this study predate the infection). Cell type and time point are not known.

The chain joins TRBV7-9 to TRBJ2-1; 7 bases agree with TRBD2. There are 15 residues in the CDR3. V lost 5 bases and J lost 3; bases outside the gene matches: 7. The germline V gene has CDR1 SEHNR and CDR2 FQNEAQ (reference sequence). CDR3 coding DNA: TGTGCCAGCAGCCAACGGGGAGGGTTCTACAATGAGCAGTTCTTC. It is translated as CASSQRGGFYNEQFF.

This clonotype was found a few times. This chain connects TRBV5-8 to TRBJ2-1; D may be TRBD1 (5 bases). Deletions cut 1 base from V and 0 bases from J, with 11 bases between. The CDR3 extends over 16 amino acids. Germline CDR1 reads SGHTS; CDR2 reads YDEGEE. The CDR3 reads CASSLWQGSSYNEQFF. CDR3 DNA: TGTGCCAGCAGCTTGTGGCAGGGAAGCTCCTACAATGAGCAGTTCTTC.

This clonotype was detected a few times. The V gene is TRBV20-1, the J gene TRBJ2-1, with TRBD2 matching over 8 bases. This CDR3 is built from 16 residues. Per the germline V gene, CDR1 is DFQATT and CDR2 is SNEGSKA (reference sequence). The junction had 4 bases not matched to a gene; V was cut back by 0 bases and J by 0 bases. CDR3 DNA: TGCAGTGCTAGAGATCGAGCGGGGGCCTCCTACAATGAGCAGTTCTTC. It specifies CSARDRAGASYNEQFF.

The genes are TRBV20-1 and TRBJ1-6; 7 positions match TRBD1. Germline CDR1 reads DFQATT; CDR2 reads SNEGSKA (reference sequence). The CDR3 sequence is 15 residues long. V lost 1 base and J lost 10; bases outside the gene matches: 10. DNA for the CDR3: TGCAGTGCTAGAGCATACAGGGGTGTAGGGTCACCCCTCCACTTT. Protein: CSARAYRGVGSPLHF.

This clonotype was seen a handful of times. The CDR3 spells CASSLGSSGVSTDTQYF. The DNA of the CDR3 is TGCGCCAGCAGCTTGGGATCTAGCGGGGTTAGCACAGATACGCAGTATTTT. The J gene is TRBJ2-3, the V gene TRBV5-1; 9 bases align to TRBD2. The CDR3 runs 17 residues. In germline, CDR1 is SGHRS, CDR2 YFSETQ. Germline trimming cut 0 bases from V and 0 bases from J; bases unmatched to any gene: 5. Full variable domain (rest looked up from reference TRBV5-1 and TRBJ2-3): KAGVTQTPRYLIKTRGQQVTLSCSPISGHRSVSWYQQTPGQGLQFLFEYFSETQRNKGNFPGRFSGRQFSNSRSEMNVSTLELGDSALYLCASSLGSSGVSTDTQYFGPGTRLTVL.

The sample holds a few counts of this clonotype. The chain is built from TRBV9 and TRBJ1-2, with a possible D match to TRBD1 (6 bases). Looked up from germline, CDR1 is SGDLS and CDR2 is YYNGEE. The V gene lost 3 bases and the J gene lost 0 bases, with 9 bases spanning the gap. The length of the CDR3 is 14 residues. The CDR3 DNA sequence: TGTGCCAGCAGCGCAGGGGTAGCTAACTATGGCTACACCTTC. Its protein is CASSAGVANYGYTF.

The CDR3 is CASSQDGAGVVEEQFF. The CDR3 nucleotides read TGTGCCAGCAGCCAAGACGGAGCGGGAGTAGTAGAGGAGCAGTTCTTC. The chain uses TRBV4-2 and TRBJ2-1; 8 bases align to TRBD2. Trimming at V came to 0 bases and at J to 10 bases, leaving 11 bases not matched to a gene. The CDR3 is 16 amino acids. The germline gives CDR1 LGHNA, CDR2 YNFKEQ.

In this sample, this clonotype turned up a few times. The chain combines TRBV24-1 with TRBJ2-3, with 10 bases identical to TRBD1. This CDR3 is 16 amino acids long. With 4 bases clipped from V and 1 base from J, the junction kept 4 bases outside the gene matches. Germline V CDR1 and CDR2: KGHDR, SFDVKD. The CDR3 loop is CATSETGTGGTDTQYF. DNA for the CDR3: TGTGCCACCAGTGAAACCGGGACAGGGGGCACAGATACGCAGTATTTT.

This clonotype was recorded a few times. V gene TRBV7-2 combines with J gene TRBJ1-1; a weak D match, TRBD1 (5 bases). V gave up 4 bases and J gave up 0 bases, with 12 bases separating them. This CDR3 has 15 amino acids. Per germline, CDR1 SGHTA and CDR2 FQGNSA. The CDR3 nucleotides read TGTGCCAGCAGCTCGCAGGGTCTTATGAACACTGAAGCTTTCTTT. This gives the protein CASSSQGLMNTEAFF. Variable domain in full (rest from reference TRBV7-2 and TRBJ1-1): GAGVSQSPSNKVTEKGKDVELRCDPISGHTALYWYRQSLGQGLEFLIYFQGNSAPDKSGLPSDRFSAERTGGSVSTLTIQRTQQEDSAVYLCASSSQGLMNTEAFFGQGTRLTVV.

The chain combines TRBV12-3 or TRBV12-4 with TRBJ1-1; D remains unclear. The CDR3 sequence is 15 residues long. V lost 8 bases and J 0 bases, leaving 16 bases between the germline ends. The CDR3 region has the DNA TGTGCCAGCGGGAGGGAAGGAGTAATGAACACTGAAGCTTTCTTT. It yields the protein CASGREGVMNTEAFF.

The sample holds a few counts of this clonotype. The rearrangement joins TRBV7-2 to TRBJ2-1; D call uncertain. Trimming took off 4 bases at V and 1 base at J, with 8 bases between the two ends. Germline V gene lookup returns CDR1 SGHTA and CDR2 FQGNSA. The CDR3 contains 14 residues. The CDR3 DNA sequence: TGTGCCAGCAGCTCCCCCCCTTCCTACAATGAGCAGTTCTTC. Translation: CASSSPPSYNEQFF.

The chain has TRBV12-3 or TRBV12-4 and TRBJ2-1; 9 positions agree with TRBD2. V shed 2 bases, J shed 6 bases, and the junction held 8 bases outside the gene matches. The CDR3 runs 16 residues. The CDR3 sequence: CASSLRASGNRNEQFF. In DNA, the CDR3 is TGTGCCAGCAGTTTACGAGCTAGCGGGAACCGCAATGAGCAGTTCTTC.

The chain uses TRBV5-1 and TRBJ1-3; D is unresolved. The ends were cut back, 0 bases at V and 0 bases at J, with 13 bases in the middle. The CDR3 sequence is 17 residues long. In germline, CDR1 is SGHRS, CDR2 YFSETQ. As DNA, the CDR3 is TGCGCCAGCAGCTTGGACGGTTACGCCTCCTCTGGAAACACCATATATTTT. Its translation: CASSLDGYASSGNTIYF.

The chain employs TRBV20-1 and TRBJ1-4; TRBD1 might be the D (6 bases). The CDR3 is made up of 15 amino acids. V was shortened by 6 bases and J by 0 bases, with 14 bases between the two germline ends. Looked up from germline, CDR1 is DFQATT and CDR2 is SNEGSKA (reference sequence). In DNA, the CDR3 is TGCAGTGCGCCCGACAGGAGAGCAACTAATGAAAAACTGTTTTTT. Its protein is CSAPDRRATNEKLFF.

V and J are TRBV5-1 and TRBJ2-1; TRBD1 might be the D (5 bases). Germline lookup yields CDR1 SGHRS and CDR2 YFSETQ. Trimming pared 5 bases from V and 2 bases from J, leaving 14 bases between. The CDR3 is 15 residues long. The CDR3 loop reads CASSFSTVPYNEQFF. For the CDR3, the DNA is TGCGCCAGCAGTTTTTCGACAGTGCCCTACAATGAGCAGTTCTTC.

A few counts support this clonotype. This chain uses TRBV12-3 or TRBV12-4 with TRBJ1-5; maybe TRBD1 (5 bases). Deletions cut 4 bases from V and 4 bases from J, with 11 bases between. The CDR3 covers 14 residues. The CDR3 DNA sequence: TGTGCCAGCAGTTATGGGACTGATAATCAGCCCCAGCATTTT. The encoded protein is CASSYGTDNQPQHF.

This chain joins TRBV9 and TRBJ1-2; 7 positions match TRBD1. V was pared by 4 bases and J by 4 bases, with 4 bases of the junction left unmatched. Germline V gene data show CDR1 as SGDLS and CDR2 as YYNGEE. The CDR3 consists of 13 residues. DNA for the CDR3: TGTGCCAGCAGCCAGGGGGACAGCTATGGCTACACCTTC. It encodes CASSQGDSYGYTF.

In its sample, this clonotype was seen many times. This rearrangement joins TRBV7-6 to TRBJ2-3, with a weak D call TRBD2 (5 bases). Trimming took 5 bases from V and 4 from J, leaving 16 bases between them. Germline CDR1 and CDR2: SGHVS and FNYEAQ. The CDR3 has 15 amino acids. The CDR3 sequence is CASSLDARRSDTQYF. CDR3 nucleotides: TGTGCCAGCAGCCTTGACGCGCGGAGGTCAGATACGCAGTATTTT.

V and J are TRBV9 and TRBJ2-3; 7 bases align to TRBD1. The CDR3 sequence is 14 residues long. The germline CDR1 and CDR2 sequences are SGDLS and YYNGEE. With V trimmed by 3 bases and J by 1 base, 2 bases remained unmatched. CDR3 DNA: TGTGCCAGCAGCGCCCAGGGGGGCACAGATACGCAGTATTTT. Translated, it gives CASSAQGGTDTQYF.

The chain carries TRBV4-3 and TRBJ2-1; no clear D. V was trimmed by 0 bases and J by 4 bases, leaving 7 bases between them. The CDR3 is 14 residues long. Germline assignment: CDR1 LGHNA and CDR2 YSLEER. CDR3 in DNA: TGCGCCAGCAGCCAAGATGGATTTTACAATGAGCAGTTCTTC. It codes for CASSQDGFYNEQFF.

The CDR3 reads CASSSLGGEADTQYF. DNA of the CDR3: TGCGCCAGCAGCTCCCTAGGGGGTGAGGCAGATACGCAGTATTTT. The chain is built from TRBV5-1 and TRBJ2-3, with D perhaps matching TRBD1 (6 bases). Per germline, CDR1 SGHRS and CDR2 YFSETQ. This CDR3 is 15 amino acids long. The ends were cut back, 3 bases at V and 4 bases at J, with 15 bases in the middle.

This clonotype occurred a few times. The chain carries TRBV6-6 and TRBJ2-4; D might be TRBD1 (5 bases). Trimming cost V 6 bases and J 3 bases, with 18 bases left between them. CDR3 length equals 16 residues. CDR1 is MNHNY, CDR2 SVGAGI, per germline (reference sequence). The CDR3 region has the DNA TGTGCCAGCAGCAACGTGGACAAGCGTCACAAAAACATTCAGTACTTC. Amino acid sequence: CASSNVDKRHKNIQYF.

This clonotype was counted only a few times. The gene calls are TRBV20-1 and TRBJ2-2; the D is unclear. Trimming took 0 bases from V and 5 from J, leaving 7 bases between them. The germline V gene has CDR1 DFQATT and CDR2 SNEGSKA (reference sequence). This CDR3 region has 13 residues. CDR3 DNA: TGCAGTGCTAGAGAAGTGGTGACCGGGGAGCTGTTTTTT. Translation: CSAREVVTGELFF.

This clonotype has a handful of counts. The rearrangement links TRBV6-6 to TRBJ1-1; no clear D gene. V was shortened by 0 bases and J by 2 bases, with 22 bases between the two germline ends. The CDR3 length is 19 residues. Germline V lookup: CDR1 MNHNY, CDR2 SVGAGI (reference sequence). DNA of the CDR3: TGTGCCAGCAGTTACTCGATTGACCGTCTCGGACGGACTAACACTGAAGCTTTCTTT. It translates to CASSYSIDRLGRTNTEAFF.

This clonotype was seen only a few times. This chain uses TRBV18 with TRBJ1-5, with a tentative D call TRBD1 (5 bases). The CDR3 is 16 amino acids. Germline lookup yields CDR1 KGHSH and CDR2 LQKENI. V dropped 3 bases and J dropped 4 bases, with 16 bases sitting between them. The CDR3 reads CASSPGGGNINQPQHF. In DNA form, the CDR3 reads TGTGCCAGCTCACCCGGGGGAGGGAACATTAATCAGCCCCAGCATTTT.

The chain recombines TRBV12-3 or TRBV12-4 with TRBJ2-5, with 8 positions matching TRBD2. CDR3 size: 15 residues. V lost 2 bases to trimming and J lost 3 bases; unmatched junction nucleotides: 5. This CDR3 reads CASSLSAGGKETQYF. The CDR3 nucleotides read TGTGCCAGCAGTTTATCCGCGGGGGGTAAAGAGACCCAGTACTTC.

This rearrangement joins TRBV11-2 to TRBJ2-5; 11 nucleotides match TRBD2. The CDR3 extends over 16 amino acids. The V segment lost 2 bases and the J segment 1 base; nucleotides outside the gene matches: 3. Germline V gives CDR1 SGHAT, CDR2 FQNNGV. The CDR3 coding sequence is TGTGCCAGCAGCTTAAGACTAGCGGGATTCCAAGAGACCCAGTACTTC. Translating it yields CASSLRLAGFQETQYF.

The V gene is TRBV11-2, the J gene TRBJ2-1; TRBD1 is a possible D gene (6 bases). Looked up from germline, CDR1 is SGHAT and CDR2 is FQNNGV. The ends were cut back, 3 bases at V and 4 bases at J, with 13 bases in the middle. This CDR3 has 15 residues. The DNA for the CDR3 is TGTGCCAGCAGCTTCAGTCAGGGGTTATACAATGAGCAGTTCTTC. Protein: CASSFSQGLYNEQFF.

The chain uses TRBV5-1 and TRBJ1-1; TRBD1 agrees at 7 bases. The CDR3 runs to 15 residues. Germline lookup yields CDR1 SGHRS and CDR2 YFSETQ. With 4 bases clipped from V and 1 base from J, the junction kept 7 bases outside the gene matches. This CDR3 reads CASSPGTERNTEAFF. The CDR3 region has the DNA TGCGCCAGCAGCCCCGGGACAGAAAGGAACACTGAAGCTTTCTTT.

V is TRBV6-5 and J is TRBJ2-7, with TRBD1 matching 9 bases. V lost 6 bases, J lost 1 base, and 7 bases stayed unmatched. The CDR3 runs to 15 residues. From germline, CDR1 is MNHEY and CDR2 SVGAGI. CDR3 in DNA: TGTGCCAGCAGACTAACCGGGACAGGGTCCTACGAGCAGTACTTC. It codes for CASRLTGTGSYEQYF.